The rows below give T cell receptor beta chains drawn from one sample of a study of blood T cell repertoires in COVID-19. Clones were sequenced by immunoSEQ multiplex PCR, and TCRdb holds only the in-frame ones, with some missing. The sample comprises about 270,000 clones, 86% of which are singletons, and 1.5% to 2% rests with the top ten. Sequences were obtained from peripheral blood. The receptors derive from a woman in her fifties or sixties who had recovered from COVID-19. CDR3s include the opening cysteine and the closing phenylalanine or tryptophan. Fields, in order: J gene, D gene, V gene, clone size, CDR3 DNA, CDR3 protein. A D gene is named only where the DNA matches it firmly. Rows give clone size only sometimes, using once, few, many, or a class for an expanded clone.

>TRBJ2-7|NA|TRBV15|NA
TGTGCCACCAGCAACTCCAACAGGGTCTACGAGCAGTACTTC
CATSNSNRVYEQYF
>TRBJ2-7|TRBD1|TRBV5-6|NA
TGTGCCAGCAGCTGGGGGACAGTGTACGAGCAGTACTTC
CASSWGTVYEQYF
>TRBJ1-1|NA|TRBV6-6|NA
TGTGCCAGCCTCAGACAGAACACTGAAGCTTTCTTT
CASLRQNTEAFF
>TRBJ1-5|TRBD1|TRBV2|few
TGTGCCAGTACCCCCCGGACAGGGGGCGGAAGCAATCAGCCCCAGCATTTT
CASTPRTGGGSNQPQHF
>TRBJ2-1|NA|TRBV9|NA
TGTGCCAGCAGCGTAGTAGGGGGCTACAATGAGCAGTTCTTC
CASSVVGGYNEQFF
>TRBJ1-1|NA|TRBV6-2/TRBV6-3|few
TGTGCCAGCAGTCATTCTACTCAGGGTTGGGGCACTGAAGCTTTCTTT
CASSHSTQGWGTEAFF
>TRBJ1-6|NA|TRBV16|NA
TGTGCCAGCAGCCAATCGGTTGCGGCCGGTAATTCACCCCTCCACTTT
CASSQSVAAGNSPLHF
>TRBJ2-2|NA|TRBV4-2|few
TGTGCCAGCAGCTCCTTAGGGGATTGGACCCGATACACCGGGGAGCTGTTTTTT
CASSSLGDWTRYTGELFF
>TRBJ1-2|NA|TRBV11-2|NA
TGTGCCAGCAGCTTAGTGCCGGGGGGCGGTTACTATGGCTACACCTTC
CASSLVPGGGYYGYTF
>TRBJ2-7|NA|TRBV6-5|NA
TGTGCCAGTAGGAGGACAGCTGGCAGGCCTCCGGAGCAGTACTTC
CASRRTAGRPPEQYF
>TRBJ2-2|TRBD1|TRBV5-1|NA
TGCGCCAGCAGCCAAGGGACAGGGGCGACCGGGGAGCTGTTTTTT
CASSQGTGATGELFF
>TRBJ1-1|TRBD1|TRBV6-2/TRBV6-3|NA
TGTGCCAGCAGTTTATTGGACAGGGAAGCTTTCTTT
CASSLLDREAFF
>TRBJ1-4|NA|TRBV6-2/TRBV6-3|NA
TGTGCCAGCAGCCGGCGGGGAGGAGAAAAACTGTTTTTT
CASSRRGGEKLFF
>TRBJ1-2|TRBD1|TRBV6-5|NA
TGTGCCAGCAGCCCGGGACAGGGGGCAGGTTATGGCTACACCTTC
CASSPGQGAGYGYTF
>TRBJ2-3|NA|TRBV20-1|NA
TGCAGTGCTGACGGGGGAGATACGCAGTATTTT
CSADGGDTQYF
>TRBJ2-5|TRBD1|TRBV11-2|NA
TGTGCCAGCAGCTTCCACAGGGGTCAAGAGACCCAGTACTTC
CASSFHRGQETQYF
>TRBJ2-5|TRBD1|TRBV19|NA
TGTGCCAGTAGTATAGGGGGACAGGGGGCGGGAGAGACCCAGTACTTC
CASSIGGQGAGETQYF
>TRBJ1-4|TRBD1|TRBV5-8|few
TGTGCCAGCAGCCTACCGGGACAGGTGGTTTCGGATAATGAAAAACTGTTTTTT
CASSLPGQVVSDNEKLFF
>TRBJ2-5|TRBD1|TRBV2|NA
TGTGCCAGCAGTACGCAGGGGGTTCAAGAGACCCAGTACTTC
CASSTQGVQETQYF
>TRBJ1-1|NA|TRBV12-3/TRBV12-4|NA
TGTGCCAGCAGTTTAGTCTACAGCTATGAAGCTTTCTTT
CASSLVYSYEAFF
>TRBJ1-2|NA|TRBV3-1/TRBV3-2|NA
TGTGCCAGCAGCCCGCTTCTGGGACTCACTAACTATGGCTACACCTTC
CASSPLLGLTNYGYTF
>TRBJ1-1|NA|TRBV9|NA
TGTGCCAGCAGCCGACAGCCCGTGGGCACTGAAGCTTTCTTT
CASSRQPVGTEAFF
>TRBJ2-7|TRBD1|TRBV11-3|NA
TGTGCCAGCAGCATCGGGACAGCCTTTACGGCTGGCGAGCAGTACTTC
CASSIGTAFTAGEQYF
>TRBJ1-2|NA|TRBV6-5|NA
TGTGCCAGCAGTACCGGACAGTACAGGCATGGCTACACCTTC
CASSTGQYRHGYTF
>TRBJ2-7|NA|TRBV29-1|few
TGCAGCGTTCGTTTGCTTGGCAGGGACGAGCAGTACTTC
CSVRLLGRDEQYF
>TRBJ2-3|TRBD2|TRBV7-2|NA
TGTGCCAGCAGCTTACGGCCTGGGCGGGAGGGAGATACGCAGTATTTT
CASSLRPGREGDTQYF
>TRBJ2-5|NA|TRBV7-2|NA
TGTGCCAGCAGCTTGGCAGGGACAAAGAGTCGGACCCAGTACTTC
CASSLAGTKSRTQYF
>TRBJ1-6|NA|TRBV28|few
TGTGCCAGCTGGGCTCTTTATAATTCACCCCTCCACTTT
CASWALYNSPLHF
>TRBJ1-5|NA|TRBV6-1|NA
TGTGCCAGCAGTGAAGCGCTTCCGGGTTTTAGCAATCAGCCCCAGCATTTT
CASSEALPGFSNQPQHF
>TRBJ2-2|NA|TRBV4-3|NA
TGCGCCAGCAGCCAAGATCTGGGGGGAAACACCGGGGAGCTGTTTTTT
CASSQDLGGNTGELFF
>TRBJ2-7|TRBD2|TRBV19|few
TGTGCCAGTAGTCTCTTCCTTAGCGGGGGAACGCACTCCTACGAGCAGTACTTC
CASSLFLSGGTHSYEQYF
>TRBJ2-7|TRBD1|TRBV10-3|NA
TGTGCCATCAGTCGGGACAGCTACGAGCAGTACTTC
CAISRDSYEQYF
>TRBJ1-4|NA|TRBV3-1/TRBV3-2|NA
TGTGCCAGCAGTACCAGTCGGGGAGATGAAAAACTGTTTTTT
CASSTSRGDEKLFF
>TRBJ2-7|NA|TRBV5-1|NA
TGCGCCAGCAGCTTTATACAGACCTCCTACGAGCAGTACTTC
CASSFIQTSYEQYF
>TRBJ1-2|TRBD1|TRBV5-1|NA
TGCGCCAGCAGCTTGTATGGGACAGATGGCTACACCTTC
CASSLYGTDGYTF
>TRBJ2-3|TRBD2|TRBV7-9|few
TGTGCCAGCAGCCCTAGCGGGGGGGCAGATACGCAGTATTTT
CASSPSGGADTQYF
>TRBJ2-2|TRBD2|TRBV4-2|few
TGTGCCAGCAGCCTGGGACTAGCGGACAAATACACCGGGGAGCTGTTTTTT
CASSLGLADKYTGELFF
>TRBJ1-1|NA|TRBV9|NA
TGTGCCAGCAGCACCGGACATCCTAAGGGCACTGAAGCTTTCTTT
CASSTGHPKGTEAFF
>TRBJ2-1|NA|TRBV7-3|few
TGTGCCAGCAGCTCAATGAATTTTCAGGGCAATGAGCAGTTCTTC
CASSSMNFQGNEQFF
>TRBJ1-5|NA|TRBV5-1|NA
TGCGCCAGCAGGCCAACCCCAGGGGCTGGCAATCAGCCCCAGCATTTT
CASRPTPGAGNQPQHF
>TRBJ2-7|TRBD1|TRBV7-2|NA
TGTGCCAGCAGTCTTGGCGGGACAGGGATGTACGAGCAGTACTTC
CASSLGGTGMYEQYF
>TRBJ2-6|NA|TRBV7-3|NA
TGTGCCAGCAGCGCTAGGACAGGCGGGGCTGGGGCCAACGTCCTGACTTTC
CASSARTGGAGANVLTF
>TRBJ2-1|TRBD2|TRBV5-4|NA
TGTGCCAGCAGCATCGGGACTAGCGGGGGGCACAATGAGCAGTTCTTC
CASSIGTSGGHNEQFF
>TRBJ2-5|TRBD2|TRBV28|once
TGTGCCAGCAGTTTTAGTTTAGCGGGGGGTCAAGAGACCCAGTACTTC
CASSFSLAGGQETQYF
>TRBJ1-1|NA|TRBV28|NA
TGTGCCAGCAGTTTCCTCAGGGCGGGGGGCCTAAACACTGAAGCTTTCTTT
CASSFLRAGGLNTEAFF
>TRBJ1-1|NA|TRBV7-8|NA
TGTGCCAGCAGCTCGGACTACGAAGCTTTCTTT
CASSSDYEAFF
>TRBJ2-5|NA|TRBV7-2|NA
TGTGCCAGCAGCTTCAACCGCGGGGGCCCGTGGGAGACCCAGTACTTC
CASSFNRGGPWETQYF
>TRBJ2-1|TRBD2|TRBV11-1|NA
TGTGCCAGCAGCCCCCGGACTAGGAGCCGCAATGAGCAGTTCTTC
CASSPRTRSRNEQFF
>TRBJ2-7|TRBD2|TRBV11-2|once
TGTGCCAGCAACCCTAGGCGGGGGGATCTGCTCGAGCAGTACTTC
CASNPRRGDLLEQYF
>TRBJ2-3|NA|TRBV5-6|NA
TGTGCCAGCAGCTTGGGCGGTCTGAATCCTAGCACAGATACGCAGTATTTT
CASSLGGLNPSTDTQYF
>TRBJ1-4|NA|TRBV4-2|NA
TGTGCCAGCAGCCAGAGGGGGAGGGGTGGTGGTGAAAAACTGTTTTTT
CASSQRGRGGGEKLFF
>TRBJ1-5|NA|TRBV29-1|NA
TGCAGCGTTGTCGAGGGTTTTAATCAGCCCCAGCATTTT
CSVVEGFNQPQHF
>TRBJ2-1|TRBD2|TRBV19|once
TGTGCCAGTAGTTTCCCGACTAGCGGGGGGGGAGGTTACAATGAGCAGTTCTTC
CASSFPTSGGGGYNEQFF
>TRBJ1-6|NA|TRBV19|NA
TGTGCCAGTAGTATCCGGCAGGCTAATTCACCCCTCCACTTT
CASSIRQANSPLHF
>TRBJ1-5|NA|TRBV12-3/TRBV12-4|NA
TGTGCCAGCAGCCATCCCGGGGGGCCCCAGCATTTT
CASSHPGGPQHF